This TCR beta chain came from a study of blood T cell repertoires in COVID-19. Study processing details: Estimates of nucleated cell counts were drawn from the amplification of reference gene primers. TCRdb keeps only in-frame clones here, not all; method: immunoSEQ multiplex PCR. The V and J calls and clone size were taken over from that table, and D and trimming were inferred from the DNA. The sample records hundreds of thousands of clones, about 80% being singletons. This TCR came from a woman in her forties or fifties who had been exposed to COVID-19. The sample taken for sequencing was PBMCs or T cells enriched from blood (not recorded which).

The CDR3, as DNA: TGTGCCAGCAGCTTGGGCGGGGGATTTTACAATGAGCAGTTCTTC. It translates to CASSLGGGFYNEQFF. The chain has TRBV5-4 and TRBJ2-1; 7 bases map to TRBD2. Germline lookup yields CDR1 SGHNT and CDR2 YYREEE (reference sequence). The CDR3 covers 15 residues. The V and J ends lost 0 bases and 4 bases, in that order; junction bases with no gene match: 4.